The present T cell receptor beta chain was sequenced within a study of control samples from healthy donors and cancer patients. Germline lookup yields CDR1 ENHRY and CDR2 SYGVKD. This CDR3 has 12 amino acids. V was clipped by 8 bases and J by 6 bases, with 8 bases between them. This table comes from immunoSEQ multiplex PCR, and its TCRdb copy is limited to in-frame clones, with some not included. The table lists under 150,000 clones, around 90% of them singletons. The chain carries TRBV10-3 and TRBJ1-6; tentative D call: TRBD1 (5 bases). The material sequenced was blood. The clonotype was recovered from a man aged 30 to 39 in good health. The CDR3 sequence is CAIGGSNSPLHF. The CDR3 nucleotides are TGTGCCATCGGGGGGAGTAATTCACCCCTCCACTTT.